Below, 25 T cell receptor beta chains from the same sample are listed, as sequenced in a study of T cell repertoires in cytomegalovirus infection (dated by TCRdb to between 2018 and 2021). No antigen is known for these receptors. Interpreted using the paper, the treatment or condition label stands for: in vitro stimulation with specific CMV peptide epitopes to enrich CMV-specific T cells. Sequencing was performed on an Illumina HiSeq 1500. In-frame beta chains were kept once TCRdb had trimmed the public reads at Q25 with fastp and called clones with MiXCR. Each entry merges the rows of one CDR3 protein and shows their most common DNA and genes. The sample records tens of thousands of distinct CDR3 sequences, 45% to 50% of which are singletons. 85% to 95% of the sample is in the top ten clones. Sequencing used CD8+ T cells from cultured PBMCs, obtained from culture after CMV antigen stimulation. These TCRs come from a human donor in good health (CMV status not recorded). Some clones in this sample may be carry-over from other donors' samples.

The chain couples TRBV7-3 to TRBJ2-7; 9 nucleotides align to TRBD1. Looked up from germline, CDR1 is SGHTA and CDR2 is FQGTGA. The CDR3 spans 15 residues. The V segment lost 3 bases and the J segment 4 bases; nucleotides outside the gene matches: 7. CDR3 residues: CASSLEGQGGYEQYF. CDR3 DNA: TGTGCCAGCAGCTTGGAGGGACAGGGAGGATACGAGCAGTACTTC.

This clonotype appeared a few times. CDR3 amino acids: CASSISRGENQPQHF. The CDR3 DNA reads TGTGCCAGCAGCATCAGCCGGGGAGAGAATCAGCCCCAGCATTTT. The genes are TRBV11-2 and TRBJ1-5; D call uncertain. The germline gives CDR1 SGHAT, CDR2 FQNNGV. V gave up 5 bases and J gave up 4 bases, with 15 bases separating them. CDR3 length equals 15 residues. Using reference TRBV11-2 and TRBJ1-5 for the parts outside the CDR3, the full variable domain is EAGVAQSPRYKIIEKRQSVAFWCNPISGHATLYWYQQILGQGPKLLIQFQNNGVVDDSQLPKDRFSAERLKGVDSTLKIQPAKLEDSAVYLCASSISRGENQPQHFGDGTRLSIL.

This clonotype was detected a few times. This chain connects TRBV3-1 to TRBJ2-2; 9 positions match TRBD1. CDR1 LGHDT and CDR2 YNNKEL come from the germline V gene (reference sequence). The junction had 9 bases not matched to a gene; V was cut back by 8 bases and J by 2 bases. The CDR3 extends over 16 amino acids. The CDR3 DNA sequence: TGTGCCAGCTGGGGACAGGGAATCGGAAACACCGGGGAGCTGTTTTTT. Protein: CASWGQGIGNTGELFF.

The CDR3 reads CASSRDGFTQYF. The CDR3 DNA follows: TGCGCCAGCAGCCGGGACGGATTTACCCAGTACTTC. This rearrangement joins TRBV4-1 to TRBJ2-5; perhaps D is TRBD1 or TRBD2 (5 bases each). Germline CDR1 is MGHRA and CDR2 is YSYEKL. There are 12 residues in the CDR3. V lost 4 bases and J 8 bases, leaving 11 bases between the germline ends.

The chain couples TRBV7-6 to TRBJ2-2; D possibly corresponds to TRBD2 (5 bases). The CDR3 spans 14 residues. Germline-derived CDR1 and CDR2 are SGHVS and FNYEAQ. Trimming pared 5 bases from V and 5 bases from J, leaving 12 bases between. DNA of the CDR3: TGTGCCAGCAGCCCGAGGACTTCAACCGGGGAGCTGTTTTTT. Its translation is CASSPRTSTGELFF.

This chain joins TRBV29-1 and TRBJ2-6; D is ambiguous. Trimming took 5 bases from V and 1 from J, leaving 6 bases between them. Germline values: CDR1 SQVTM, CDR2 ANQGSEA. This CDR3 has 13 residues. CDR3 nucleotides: TGCAGCGTTAAGGGATCTGGGGCCAACGTCCTGACTTTC. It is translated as CSVKGSGANVLTF. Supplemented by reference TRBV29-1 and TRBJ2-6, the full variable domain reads SAVISQKPSRDICQRGTSLTIQCQVDSQVTMMFWYRQQPGQSLTLIATANQGSEATYESGFVIDKFPISRPNLTFSTLTVSNMSPEDSSIYLCSVKGSGANVLTFGAGSRLTVL.

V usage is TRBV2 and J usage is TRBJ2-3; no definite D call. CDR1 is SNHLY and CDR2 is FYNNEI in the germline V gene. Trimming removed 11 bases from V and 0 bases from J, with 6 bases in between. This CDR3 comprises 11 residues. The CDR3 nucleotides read TGTGCCGGTAATAGCACAGATACGCAGTATTTT. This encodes CAGNSTDTQYF.

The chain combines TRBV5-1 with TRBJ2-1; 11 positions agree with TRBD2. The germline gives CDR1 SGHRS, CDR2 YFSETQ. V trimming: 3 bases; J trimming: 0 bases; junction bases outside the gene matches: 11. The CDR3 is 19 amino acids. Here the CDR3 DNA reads TGCGCCAGCAGCTACCCGGGACTAGCGGAAAGGAGCTCCTACAATGAGCAGTTCTTC. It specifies CASSYPGLAERSSYNEQFF. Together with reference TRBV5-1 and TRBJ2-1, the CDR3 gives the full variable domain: KAGVTQTPRYLIKTRGQQVTLSCSPISGHRSVSWYQQTPGQGLQFLFEYFSETQRNKGNFPGRFSGRQFSNSRSEMNVSTLELGDSALYLCASSYPGLAERSSYNEQFFGPGTRLTVL.

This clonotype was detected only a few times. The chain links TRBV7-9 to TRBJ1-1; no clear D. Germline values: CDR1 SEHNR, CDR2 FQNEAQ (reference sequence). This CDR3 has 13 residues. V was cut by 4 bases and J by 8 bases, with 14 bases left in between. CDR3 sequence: CASSSNDLVEAFF. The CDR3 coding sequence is TGTGCCAGCAGCTCGAACGACTTGGTGGAAGCTTTCTTT.

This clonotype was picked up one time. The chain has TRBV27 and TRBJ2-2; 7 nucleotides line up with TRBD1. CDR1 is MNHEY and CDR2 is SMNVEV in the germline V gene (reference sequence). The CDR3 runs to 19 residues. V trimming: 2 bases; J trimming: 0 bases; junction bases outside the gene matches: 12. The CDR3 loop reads CASSLPPTGVGANTGELFF. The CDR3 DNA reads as TGTGCCAGCAGTTTACCCCCTACAGGGGTAGGAGCGAACACCGGGGAGCTGTTTTTT.

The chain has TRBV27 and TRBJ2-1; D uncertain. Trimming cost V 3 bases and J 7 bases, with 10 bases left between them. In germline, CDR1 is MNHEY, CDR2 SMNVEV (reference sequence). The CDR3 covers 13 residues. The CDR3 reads CASSLPTRNEQFF. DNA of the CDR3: TGTGCCAGCAGTTTGCCAACAAGGAATGAGCAGTTCTTC.

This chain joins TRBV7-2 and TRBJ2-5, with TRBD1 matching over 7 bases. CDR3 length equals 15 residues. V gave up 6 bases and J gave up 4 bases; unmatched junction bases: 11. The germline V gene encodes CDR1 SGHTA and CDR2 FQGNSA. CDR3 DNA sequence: TGTGCCAGCAGTCCAACAGGGGCCCAGAGAGAGACCCAGTACTTC. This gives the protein CASSPTGAQRETQYF.

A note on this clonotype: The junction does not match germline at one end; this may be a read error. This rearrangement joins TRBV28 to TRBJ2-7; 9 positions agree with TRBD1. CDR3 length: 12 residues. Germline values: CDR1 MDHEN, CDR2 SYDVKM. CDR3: CEVRDRAYEQYF. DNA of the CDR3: TGCGAGGTCCGGGACAGGGCTTACGAGCAGTACTTC. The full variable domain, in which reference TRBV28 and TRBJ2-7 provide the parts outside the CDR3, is DVKVTQSSRYLVKRTGEKVFLECVQDMDHENMFWYRQDPGLGLRLIYFSYDVKMKEKGDIPEGYSVSREKKERFSLILESASTNQTSMYLCEVRDRAYEQYFGPGTRLTVT.

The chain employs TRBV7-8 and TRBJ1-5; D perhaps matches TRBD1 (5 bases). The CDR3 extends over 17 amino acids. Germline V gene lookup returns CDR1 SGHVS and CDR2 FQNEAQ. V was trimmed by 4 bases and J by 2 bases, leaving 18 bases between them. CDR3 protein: CASSSGTSIEGNQPQHF. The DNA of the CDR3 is TGTGCCAGCAGCTCCGGGACCTCCATTGAAGGCAATCAGCCCCAGCATTTT. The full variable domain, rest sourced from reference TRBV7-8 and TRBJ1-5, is GAGVSQSPRYKVAKRGQDVALRCDPISGHVSLFWYQQALGQGPEFLTYFQNEAQLDKSGLPSDRFFAERPEGSVSTLKIQRTQQEDSAVYLCASSSGTSIEGNQPQHFGDGTRLSIL.

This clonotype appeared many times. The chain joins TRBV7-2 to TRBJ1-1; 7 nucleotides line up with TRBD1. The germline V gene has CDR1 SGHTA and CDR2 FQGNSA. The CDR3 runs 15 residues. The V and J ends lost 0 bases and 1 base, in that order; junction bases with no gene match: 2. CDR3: CASSLAGTANTEAFF. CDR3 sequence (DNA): TGTGCCAGCAGCTTAGCCGGGACAGCGAACACTGAAGCTTTCTTT.

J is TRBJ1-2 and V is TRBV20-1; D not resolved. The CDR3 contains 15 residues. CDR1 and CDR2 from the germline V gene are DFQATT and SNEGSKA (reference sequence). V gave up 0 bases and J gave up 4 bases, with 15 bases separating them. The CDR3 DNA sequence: TGCAGTGCTAGAGATCCGCAGTCGCTGGGCTATGGCTACACCTTC. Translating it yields CSARDPQSLGYGYTF.

CDR3 DNA sequence: TGTGCCAGCAGCCCCGGATCTATTTATCGAGGGAGTATGGCCCAGCATTTT. Protein product: CASSPGSIYRGSMAQHF. The chain employs TRBV28 and TRBJ1-5; the D is unclear. CDR3 length equals 17 residues. V was cut by 6 bases and J by 11 bases, with 29 bases left in between. Looked up from germline, CDR1 is MDHEN and CDR2 is SYDVKM.

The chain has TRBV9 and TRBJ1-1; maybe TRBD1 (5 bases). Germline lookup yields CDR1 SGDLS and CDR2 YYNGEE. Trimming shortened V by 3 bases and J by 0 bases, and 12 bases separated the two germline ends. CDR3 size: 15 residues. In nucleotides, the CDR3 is TGTGCCAGCAGCGGGGGAGGCAGGGTGAACACTGAAGCTTTCTTT. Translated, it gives CASSGGGRVNTEAFF. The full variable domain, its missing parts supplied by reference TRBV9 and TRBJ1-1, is DSGVTQTPKHLITATGQRVTLRCSPRSGDLSVYWYQQSLDQGLQFLIQYYNGEERAKGNILERFSAQQFPDLHSELNLSSLELGDSALYFCASSGGGRVNTEAFFGQGTRLTVV.

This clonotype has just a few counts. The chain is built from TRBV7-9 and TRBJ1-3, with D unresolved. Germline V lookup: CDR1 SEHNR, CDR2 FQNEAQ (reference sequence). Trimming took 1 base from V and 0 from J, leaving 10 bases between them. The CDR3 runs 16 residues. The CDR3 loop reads CASSLEGQLSGNTIYF. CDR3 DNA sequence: TGTGCCAGCAGCTTAGAAGGCCAACTCTCTGGAAACACCATATATTTT.

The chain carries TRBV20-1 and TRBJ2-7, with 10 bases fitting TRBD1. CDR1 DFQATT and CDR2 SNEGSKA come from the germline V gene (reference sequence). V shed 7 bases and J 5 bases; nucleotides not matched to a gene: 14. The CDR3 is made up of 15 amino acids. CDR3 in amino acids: CSVREGDRGVHEQYF. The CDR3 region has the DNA TGCAGTGTTCGTGAGGGGGACAGGGGTGTCCACGAGCAGTACTTC.

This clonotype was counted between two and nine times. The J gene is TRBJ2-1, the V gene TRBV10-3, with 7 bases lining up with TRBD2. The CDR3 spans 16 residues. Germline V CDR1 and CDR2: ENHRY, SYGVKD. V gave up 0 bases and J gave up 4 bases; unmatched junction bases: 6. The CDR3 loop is CAISESRLAEYNEQFF. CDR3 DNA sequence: TGTGCCATCAGTGAGTCTAGGCTAGCGGAATACAATGAGCAGTTCTTC.

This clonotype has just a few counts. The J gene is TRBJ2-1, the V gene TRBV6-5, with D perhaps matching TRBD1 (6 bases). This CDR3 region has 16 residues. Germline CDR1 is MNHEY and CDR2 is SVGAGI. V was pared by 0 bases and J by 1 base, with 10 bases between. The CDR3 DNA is TGTGCCAGCAGTTACTCGATTGGACAGTCCTACAATGAGCAGTTCTTC. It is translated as CASSYSIGQSYNEQFF.

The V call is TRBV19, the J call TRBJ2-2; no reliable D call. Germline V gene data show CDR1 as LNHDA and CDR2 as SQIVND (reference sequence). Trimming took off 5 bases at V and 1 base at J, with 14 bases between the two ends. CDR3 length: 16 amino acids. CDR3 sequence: CASSWFPGGNTGELFF. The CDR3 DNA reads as TGTGCCAGTAGTTGGTTCCCGGGCGGGAACACCGGGGAGCTGTTTTTT.

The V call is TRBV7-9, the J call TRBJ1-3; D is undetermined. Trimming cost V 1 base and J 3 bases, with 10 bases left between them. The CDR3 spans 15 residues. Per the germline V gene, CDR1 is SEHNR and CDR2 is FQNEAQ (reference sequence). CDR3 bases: TGTGCCAGCAGCTTAGAGGGAGGGAGTGGAAACACCATATATTTT. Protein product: CASSLEGGSGNTIYF.

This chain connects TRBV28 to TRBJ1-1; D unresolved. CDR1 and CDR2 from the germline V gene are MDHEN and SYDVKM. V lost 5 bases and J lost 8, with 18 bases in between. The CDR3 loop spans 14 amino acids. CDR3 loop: CASSAMGNHIEAFF. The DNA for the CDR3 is TGTGCCAGCAGTGCGATGGGCAACCATATCGAAGCTTTCTTT.